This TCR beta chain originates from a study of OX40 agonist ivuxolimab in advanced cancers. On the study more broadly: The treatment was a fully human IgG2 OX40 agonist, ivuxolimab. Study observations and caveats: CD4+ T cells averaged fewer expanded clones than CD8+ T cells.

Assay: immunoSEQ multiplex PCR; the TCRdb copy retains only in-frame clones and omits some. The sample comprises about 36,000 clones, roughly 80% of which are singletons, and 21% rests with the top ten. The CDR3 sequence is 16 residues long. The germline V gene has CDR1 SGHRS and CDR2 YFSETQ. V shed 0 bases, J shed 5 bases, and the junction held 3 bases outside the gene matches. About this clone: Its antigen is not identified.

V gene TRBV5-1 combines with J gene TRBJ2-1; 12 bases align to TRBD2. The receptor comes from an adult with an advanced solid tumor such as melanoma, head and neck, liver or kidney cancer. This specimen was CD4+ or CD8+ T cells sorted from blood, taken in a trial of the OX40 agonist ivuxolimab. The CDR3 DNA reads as TGCGCCAGCAGCTTGGCGGGACTAGCGGGTCACAATGAGCAGTTCTTC. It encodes CASSLAGLAGHNEQFF. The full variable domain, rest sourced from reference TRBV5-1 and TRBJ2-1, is KAGVTQTPRYLIKTRGQQVTLSCSPISGHRSVSWYQQTPGQGLQFLFEYFSETQRNKGNFPGRFSGRQFSNSRSEMNVSTLELGDSALYLCASSLAGLAGHNEQFFGPGTRLTVL.